The source of this T cell receptor (beta chain) is a study of blood T cells in healthy people across ages. Findings of the study overall: Diversity estimates drawn from one million T cells were deemed underestimates.

This clonotype was detected a few times. The antigen remains unidentified. The use of a sample-barcoded 5' primer and a J-beta primer mix characterized a second PCR of 7 to 11 cycles. TCRdb reanalysed the 5' RACE reads using MiXCR and keeps one entry per CDR3 protein. The sample carries 800,000 or so distinct CDR3 sequences, roughly 25% recorded once. These data are also associated with another study on T cells of mothers and their children.

This sequence was found in a boy between 10 and 17 years old in good health. The source material was blood.

This chain's CDR3 is CASSEANSPQYF. For the CDR3, the DNA is TGTGCCAGCAGTGAAGCTAATAGTCCCCAGTACTTC. The rearrangement joins TRBV2 to TRBJ2-5; D remains unclear. The germline gives CDR1 SNHLY, CDR2 FYNNEI. The CDR3 totals 12 residues. Trimming removed 0 bases from V and 9 bases from J, with 8 bases in between.